Below, one T cell receptor (beta chain) is given with its context. These data belong to a study of blood T cell repertoires in COVID-19. Data came from immunoSEQ multiplex PCR; TCRdb stores just in-frame clones and leaves some out. The top ten clones hold approximately 9.7% of a sample with roughly 150,000 clones, roughly 88% of them seen once. Germline assignment: CDR1 SGHAT and CDR2 FQNNGV. Trimming took off 6 bases at V and 2 bases at J, with 11 bases between the two ends. CDR3 length: 13 amino acids. V usage is TRBV11-2 and J usage is TRBJ2-7; TRBD1 might be the D (6 bases). Sequencing input: peripheral blood. This clonotype originated in a woman in her forties or fifties with acute or convalescent COVID-19. The CDR3 sequence: CASRGDIPYEQYF. Written as DNA, the CDR3 is TGTGCCAGCAGAGGGGACATACCCTACGAGCAGTACTTC.